This T cell receptor (beta chain) appears in the sequencing data of a study of T cell repertoires in cytomegalovirus infection (dated by TCRdb to about 2019). For the wider study: Donor HLA type was relevant to the analysis, as public TCR beta signatures indicated carriage of CMV infection together with the matching HLA type. The paper's findings and limits, for the study overall: In the ex vivo response, HLA-C-restricted CMV-specific TCR beta clonotypes were dominant, and in two of eight donors the single most frequent clonotype came from this HLA-C-restricted group. Carriers of CMV infection plus the relevant HLA type were discriminated by the cumulative frequency of public TCR beta family members in the study cohort and in an independent approximately 400-donor cohort.

This clonotype was seen at least ten times. No cognate antigen has been identified for it. There are no base qualities to consult, and no much larger clone falls within one base. The instrument given in TCRdb is Illumina HiSeq 1500. TCRdb ran its own pipeline on the public reads, namely fastp trimming at Q25 and MiXCR clone calling, and kept in-frame beta chains. Each entry merges the rows of one CDR3 protein and shows their most common DNA and genes. This sample lists hundreds of thousands of distinct CDR3 sequences; 20% to 30% were detected once. Jointly, the top ten make up 8% of the sample. The CDR3 spans 15 residues, from the cysteine through the phenylalanine. Just CDR3 DNA is preserved here, 45 bases in frame from base 1. Looking up the germline V gene yields CDR1 SGHVS and CDR2 FQNEAQ. The V end loses 1 base and the J end loses 4 bases, and a stretch of 13 bases separates them.

The sample comprised CD8+ T cells from PBMCs. This TCR came from a human donor in good health (CMV status not recorded). Some clones in this sample may be carry-over from other donors' samples. This chain is built from TRBV7-8 and TRBJ2-5; the D region is possibly TRBD1 or TRBD2, each matching across 5 bases. The CDR3 is CASSLVREKGETQYF. The base sequence is TGTGCCAGCAGCTTAGTCAGGGAGAAGGGAGAGACCCAGTACTTC.